This record covers a single T cell receptor beta chain. A split of CD4+ cells into CD45RA+ naive and CD45RA-negative memory subsets was performed. On sorted subsets, replicate PCRs used roughly 190 ng DNA, or about 30,000 T cell genomes. The authors' processing: Sequence data from immunoSEQ were junction-only and lacked quality scores; consequently, filtering differed. The method was immunoSEQ multiplex PCR; TCRdb's version includes in-frame clones alone and lacks a portion of them. V, J and clone size reflect that table, while D and trimming were determined from the DNA. The profile shows 2.3 million or so clones, 90% to 95% of them singletons. This CDR3 contains 13 residues. J was trimmed by 3 bases and V by 7 bases; bases with no gene match: 4. Germline CDR1 and CDR2: SQVTM and ANQGSEA. This sample was taken from a study of shared clonotypes between healthy human individuals. About the research overall: Plates per donor: three CD4 naive, three CD4 memory, two CD8 naive, one CD8 memory.

The sequence was obtained from a man aged 18 to 30 in good health. Some clones in this sample may be carry-over from other donors' samples. Source material: naive CD4+ T cells from PBMCs. Regarding subset: CD45RA+ positively selected. The gene calls are TRBV29-1 and TRBJ2-2, with 8 positions matching TRBD2. CDR3 loop: CSAGGIYTGELFF. The CDR3 nucleotides are TGCAGCGCGGGAGGGATCTACACCGGGGAGCTGTTTTTT.